This is a list of T cell receptor beta chains from one sample in a study of blood T cell repertoires in COVID-19. Only in-frame clones appear in the TCRdb table, and some are missing; sequencing was by immunoSEQ multiplex PCR. The table has about 210,000 clones, 80% to 90% seen once; the top ten hold 7.5% to 10%. Sequences were obtained from PBMCs or T cells enriched from blood (not recorded which). These receptors were obtained from a man aged 40-49 years who had recovered from COVID-19. CDR3s include the opening cysteine and the closing phenylalanine or tryptophan. The D gene is left open where the match is weak. Rows may omit the clone size; those that give it use once, few, many or a size class.

size,length,D,J,V,CDR3,DNA
NA,17,NA,TRBJ1-3,TRBV7-8,CASSLDRRSDSGNTIYF,TGTGCCAGCAGTCTCGACAGGCGATCCGACTCTGGAAACACCATATATTTT
NA,15,TRBD1,TRBJ2-2,TRBV18,CASSQGQGRGGELFF,TGTGCCAGCTCACAAGGACAGGGAAGAGGCGGGGAGCTGTTTTTT
NA,15,TRBD2,TRBJ2-3,TRBV27,CASSRLAGVTDTQYF,TGTGCCAGCAGTCGACTAGCGGGAGTAACAGATACGCAGTATTTT
once,14,NA,TRBJ1-6,TRBV18,CASSPGSDNSPLHF,TGTGCCAGCTCACCAGGGAGTGACAATTCACCCCTCCACTTT
NA,16,TRBD1,TRBJ2-7,TRBV27,CASSLELGQGYHEQYF,TGTGCCAGCAGTTTAGAGTTGGGACAGGGGTACCACGAGCAGTACTTC
NA,13,NA,TRBJ1-6,TRBV27,CASSPGYNSPLHF,TGTGCCAGCAGTCCGGGTTATAATTCACCCCTCCACTTT
NA,13,NA,TRBJ1-1,TRBV30,CAWRQQANTEAFF,TGTGCCTGGAGGCAACAGGCCAACACTGAAGCTTTCTTT
NA,16,TRBD2,TRBJ2-1,TRBV10-1,CASSESLAGTYNEQFF,TGCGCCAGCAGTGAGTCTCTAGCGGGAACCTACAATGAGCAGTTCTTC
NA,12,NA,TRBJ2-2,TRBV12-5,CASGLAAGELFF,TGTGCTAGTGGTTTAGCGGCCGGGGAGCTGTTTTTT
NA,16,TRBD2,TRBJ2-5,TRBV23-1,CASSQSPAGGQETQYF,TGCGCCAGCAGTCAATCCCCAGCGGGAGGGCAAGAGACCCAGTACTTC
NA,14,NA,TRBJ1-6,TRBV5-1,CASSDAALRTPLHF,TGCGCCAGCAGCGACGCGGCGCTTCGGACACCCCTCCACTTT
NA,14,NA,TRBJ1-2,TRBV5-1,CASSFSGIYVGYTF,TGCGCCAGCAGCTTTTCAGGGATCTATGTAGGCTACACCTTC
NA,15,NA,TRBJ2-1,TRBV6-6,CASSYTRSSYNEQFF,TGTGCCAGCAGTTACACGCGATCTTCCTACAATGAGCAGTTCTTC
NA,13,NA,TRBJ1-1,TRBV28,CASSPEDRFAAFF,TGTGCCAGCAGTCCTGAAGACAGGTTCGCGGCTTTCTTT
NA,15,TRBD2,TRBJ2-2,TRBV7-3,CASSFLAGAGGELFF,TGTGCCAGCAGCTTCTTAGCGGGAGCGGGCGGGGAGCTGTTTTTT
NA,19,TRBD2,TRBJ2-1,TRBV5-5,CASSRRGTSATLISDEQFF,TGTGCCAGCAGTCGGAGAGGGACTAGCGCCACCTTAATCAGCGATGAGCAGTTCTTC
few,14,TRBD1,TRBJ1-1,TRBV14,CASSQDPRGAEAFF,TGTGCCAGCAGCCAAGACCCCAGGGGGGCTGAAGCTTTCTTT
NA,14,NA,TRBJ2-5,TRBV5-4,CASSLGTAQETQYF,TGTGCCAGCAGCTTGGGGACAGCTCAAGAGACCCAGTACTTC
NA,19,TRBD2,TRBJ2-1,TRBV7-2,CASSLLAGGYQRMGNEQFF,TGTGCCAGCAGCTTACTAGCGGGAGGCTACCAACGAATGGGCAATGAGCAGTTCTTC
once,17,NA,TRBJ2-7,TRBV13,CASSPLGGAALGYEQYF,TGTGCCAGCAGCCCACTTGGGGGGGCCGCTCTGGGTTACGAGCAGTACTTC
NA,15,NA,TRBJ2-3,TRBV5-1,CASLHWGLGSDTQYF,TGCGCCAGCTTACATTGGGGACTTGGGTCAGATACGCAGTATTTT
few,14,TRBD1,TRBJ2-7,TRBV5-1,CASSPIRDSYEQYF,TGCGCCAGCAGCCCCATTAGGGACAGCTACGAGCAGTACTTC
NA,12,NA,TRBJ1-2,TRBV25-1,CASSAGNYGYTF,TGTGCCAGCAGTGCGGGGAACTATGGCTACACCTTC
NA,14,NA,TRBJ1-1,TRBV7-2,CASSLVSGGAEAFF,TGTGCCAGCAGCTTAGTTTCTGGGGGCGCTGAAGCTTTCTTT
NA,14,NA,TRBJ1-5,TRBV2,CASGVAGGIQPQHF,TGTGCCAGCGGAGTGGCGGGGGGCATTCAGCCCCAGCATTTT
NA,16,NA,TRBJ1-4,TRBV29-1,CSVDRGVPSTNEKLFF,TGCAGCGTTGACAGGGGAGTTCCCTCGACTAATGAAAAACTGTTTTTT
NA,14,NA,TRBJ2-4,TRBV7-9,CASSSGLGKNIQYF,TGTGCCAGCAGCTCAGGCTTGGGCAAAAACATTCAGTACTTC
NA,14,NA,TRBJ2-3,TRBV2,CASSEMPGSDTQYF,TGTGCCAGCAGTGAAATGCCCGGGTCCGATACGCAGTATTTT
NA,16,NA,TRBJ2-5,TRBV6-5,CASSYSTAGLQETQYF,TGTGCCAGCAGTTACTCGACGGCGGGACTGCAAGAGACCCAGTACTTC
NA,13,NA,TRBJ2-2,TRBV15,CATKTAHTGELFF,TGTGCCACCAAAACAGCACACACCGGGGAGCTGTTTTTT
NA,13,NA,TRBJ1-2,TRBV3-1/TRBV3-2,CASSLRQIYGYTF,TGTGCCAGCAGTCTTAGACAGATCTATGGCTACACCTTC
NA,16,NA,TRBJ2-2,TRBV7-9,CASSSRGTQGTGELFF,TGTGCCAGCAGCTCCCGGGGGACCCAAGGTACCGGGGAGCTGTTTTTT
NA,14,TRBD1,TRBJ2-7,TRBV5-6,CASSNLGQKYEQYF,TGTGCCAGCTCTAATCTGGGACAGAAATACGAGCAGTACTTC
NA,15,NA,TRBJ1-2,TRBV19,CASTWTGGSHYGYTF,TGTGCCAGTACCTGGACGGGGGGCTCTCACTATGGCTACACCTTC
NA,16,NA,TRBJ1-2,TRBV4-1,CASSQDSGGTFSSYTF,TGCGCCAGCAGCCAAGATAGTGGAGGCACCTTTTCGAGCTACACCTTC
NA,15,TRBD1,TRBJ2-2,TRBV6-6,CASRSHRGDTGELFF,TGTGCCAGCAGGTCACACAGGGGCGACACCGGGGAGCTGTTTTTT
NA,16,NA,TRBJ2-2,TRBV11-2,CASSPRQAANTGELFF,TGTGCCAGCAGCCCGAGACAGGCAGCGAACACCGGGGAGCTGTTTTTT
NA,14,TRBD1,TRBJ1-6,TRBV5-1,CASSIGTGVSPLHF,TGCGCCAGCAGCATTGGGACAGGGGTATCACCCCTCCACTTT
NA,15,NA,TRBJ2-3,TRBV11-2,CASSFAWGPFDTQYF,TGTGCCAGCAGCTTTGCTTGGGGCCCATTCGATACGCAGTATTTT
NA,13,TRBD1,TRBJ1-5,TRBV7-9,CASSLHRDRPLVF,TGTGCCAGCAGCTTGCATCGGGACAGGCCCCTGGTATTT
NA,15,TRBD1,TRBJ2-7,TRBV5-1,CASSLDGTARHEQYF,TGCGCCAGCAGCTTGGACGGGACAGCGCGGCACGAGCAGTACTTC
NA,17,TRBD2,TRBJ2-1,TRBV10-1,CASRGLAGGHPYNEQFF,TGCGCCAGCCGGGGACTAGCGGGGGGGCACCCCTACAATGAGCAGTTCTTC
NA,15,NA,TRBJ1-2,TRBV3-1/TRBV3-2,CASSQDWGGTYGYTF,TGTGCCAGCAGCCAAGATTGGGGAGGGACCTATGGCTACACCTTC
once,13,TRBD1,TRBJ2-6,TRBV10-2,CATRGPGANVLTF,TGCGCCACCAGGGGGCCTGGGGCCAACGTCCTGACTTTC
NA,15,TRBD1,TRBJ2-2,TRBV30,CAWSDRGSDTGELFF,TGTGCCTGGAGCGACAGGGGATCCGACACCGGGGAGCTGTTTTTT
NA,16,TRBD2,TRBJ2-1,TRBV11-2,CASSRLAGEGNNEQFF,TGTGCCAGCAGCCGCCTAGCGGGAGAAGGGAACAATGAGCAGTTCTTC
NA,14,TRBD1,TRBJ1-4,TRBV5-1,CASEIGTGKGKLFF,TGCGCCAGCGAAATCGGGACAGGGAAAGGAAAACTGTTTTTT
NA,16,NA,TRBJ2-5,TRBV9,CASSVSLGQNQETQYF,TGTGCCAGCAGCGTAAGTCTTGGACAGAACCAAGAGACCCAGTACTTC
NA,14,NA,TRBJ1-3,TRBV19,CASSIAGSRNTIYF,TGTGCCAGTAGTATTGCAGGGTCTCGAAACACCATATATTTT
NA,16,TRBD1,TRBJ1-6,TRBV3-1/TRBV3-2,CASSQTDRGNNSPLHF,TGTGCCAGCAGCCAGACAGACAGGGGCAATAATTCACCCCTCCACTTT
NA,12,NA,TRBJ1-1,TRBV19,CASSHSEPGAFF,TGTGCCAGTAGCCACAGTGAGCCTGGAGCTTTCTTT